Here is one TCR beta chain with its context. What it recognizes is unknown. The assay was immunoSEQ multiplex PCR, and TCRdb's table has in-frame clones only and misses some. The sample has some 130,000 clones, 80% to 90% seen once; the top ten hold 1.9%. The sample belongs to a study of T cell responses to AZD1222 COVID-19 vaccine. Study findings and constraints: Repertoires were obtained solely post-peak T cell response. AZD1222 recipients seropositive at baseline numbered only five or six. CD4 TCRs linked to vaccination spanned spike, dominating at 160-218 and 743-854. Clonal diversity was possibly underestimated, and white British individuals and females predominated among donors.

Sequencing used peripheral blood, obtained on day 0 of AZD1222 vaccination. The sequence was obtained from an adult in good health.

CDR3 in amino acids: CASSSSGGDYNEQFF. The CDR3 DNA reads TGTGCCAGCAGTTCCAGCGGGGGTGACTACAATGAGCAGTTCTTC. The rearrangement joins TRBV27 to TRBJ2-1; TRBD2 aligns across 8 bases. With 4 bases clipped from V and 3 bases from J, the junction kept 5 bases outside the gene matches. In germline, CDR1 is MNHEY, CDR2 SMNVEV (reference sequence). CDR3 length: 15 amino acids.